This TCR beta chain was profiled in a study of technical replicates of blood from a handful of donors. CDR3 size: 15 residues. The germline V gene has CDR1 SGHTA and CDR2 FQGTGA. V trimming: 5 bases; J trimming: 4 bases; junction bases outside the gene matches: 7. Generated by immunoSEQ multiplex PCR, the TCRdb table keeps only in-frame clones and is missing some. The table shows approximately 79,000 clones, with 91% occurring only once. The TCR was taken from a human donor in good health. Sequencing used T cells isolated from PBMCs. The chain uses TRBV7-3 and TRBJ1-2; TRBD1 agrees at 10 bases. The CDR3 bases are TGTGCCAGCAGCATCGGGACAGGGGTTACCTATGGCTACACCTTC. Encoded protein: CASSIGTGVTYGYTF.